The 22 T cell receptor beta chains reported below all come from one sample, sequenced in a study of response to subunit inactivated influenza vaccine. TCRdb ran MiXCR on the RT-PCR reads and lists one entry per CDR3 protein. The data hold 500,000 to 550,000 distinct CDR3 sequences, with approximately 7.6% observed a single time. Specimen: PBMCs from blood, collected less than 25 months after vaccination. The source of these receptors is a man aged 45 to 75 who received an inactivated influenza vaccine.

This clonotype was found a few times. The chain carries TRBV5-5 and TRBJ2-5; D not resolved. This CDR3 region has 13 residues. Trimming shortened V by 4 bases and J by 4 bases, and 11 bases separated the two germline ends. CDR1 and CDR2 from the germline V gene are SGHKS and YYEKEE (reference sequence). The CDR3 DNA reads TGTGCCAGCAGCCCCGGGCCCTCAGAGACCCAGTACTTC. Protein product: CASSPGPSETQYF.

This clonotype was seen more than once but under ten times. The chain carries TRBV20-1 and TRBJ1-5, with D tentatively TRBD1 (6 bases). Between the trimmed V and J ends, which lost 3 bases and 4 bases, there was a span of 13 bases. The CDR3 loop spans 14 amino acids. Germline lookup yields CDR1 DFQATT and CDR2 SNEGSKA (reference sequence). In nucleotides, the CDR3 is TGCAGTGCTAGCCCGACAGGCGGGAATCAGCCCCAGCATTTT. Protein product: CSASPTGGNQPQHF.

This clonotype was recorded many times. The genes are TRBV7-2 and TRBJ2-3; D could derive from TRBD1 or TRBD2 (6 bases each). The V gene lost 2 bases and the J gene lost 4 bases, with 16 bases spanning the gap. CDR3 length: 16 amino acids. Germline V gives CDR1 SGHTA, CDR2 FQGNSA. CDR3 bases: TGTGCCAGCAGCTTATGGGGGCAGGGAGGCGCAGATACGCAGTATTTT. Protein sequence: CASSLWGQGGADTQYF.

The rearrangement joins TRBV27 to TRBJ2-3, with D unresolved. The CDR3 is 15 amino acids. CDR1 and CDR2 (germline): MNHEY, SMNVEV (reference sequence). V was pared by 7 bases and J by 2 bases, with 16 bases between. Written as DNA, the CDR3 is TGTGCCAGCACCCCGTTTAGGAGTACCACAGATACGCAGTATTTT. Translating it yields CASTPFRSTTDTQYF.

There are many counts of this clonotype. V gene TRBV3-1 combines with J gene TRBJ2-2; tentatively, D is TRBD1 (6 bases). The germline CDR1 and CDR2 sequences are LGHDT and YNNKEL (reference sequence). The CDR3 has 17 amino acids. With 1 base removed from V and 1 base from J, the gap between germline ends came to 13 bases. The CDR3 protein is CASSQGPGQQNTGELFF. The CDR3 coding sequence is TGTGCCAGCAGCCAAGGCCCGGGACAACAGAACACCGGGGAGCTGTTTTTT. The whole variable domain, filled in from reference TRBV3-1 and TRBJ2-2, reads DTAVSQTPKYLVTQMGNDKSIKCEQNLGHDTMYWYKQDSKKFLKIMFSYNNKELIINETVPNRFSPKSPDKAHLNLHINSLELGDSAVYFCASSQGPGQQNTGELFFGEGSRLTVL.

This clonotype was detected only a few times. The rearrangement links TRBV6-2 or TRBV6-3 to TRBJ2-5; 14 nucleotides line up with TRBD2. This CDR3 has 18 amino acids. The trim removed 4 bases at V and 4 bases at J, leaving 11 bases unmatched. Germline assignment: CDR1 MNHEY and CDR2 SVGEGT. The CDR3 loop reads CASSFISGTSGRRETQYF. CDR3 DNA: TGTGCCAGCAGTTTTATTTCCGGGACTAGCGGGAGAAGAGAGACCCAGTACTTC.

The table lists this clonotype with a few counts. J is TRBJ1-4 and V is TRBV7-9; D remains unclear. Germline-derived CDR1 and CDR2 are SEHNR and FQNEAQ (reference sequence). The CDR3 is made up of 12 amino acids. V lost 8 bases, J lost 8 bases, and 12 bases lay in between. CDR3 in DNA: TGTGCCAGCGGACCCAAACAGGAAAAACTGTTTTTT. Amino acid sequence: CASGPKQEKLFF. Full variable domain (rest looked up from reference TRBV7-9 and TRBJ1-4): DTGVSQNPRHKITKRGQNVTFRCDPISEHNRLYWYRQTLGQGPEFLTYFQNEAQLEKSRLLSDRFSAERPKGSFSTLEIQRTEQGDSAMYLCASGPKQEKLFFGSGTQLSVL.

The CDR3 bases are TGTGCCAGCAGCTTGGGGGACGCTGCCCAGCCCCAGCATTTT. It codes for CASSLGDAAQPQHF. This sequence joins TRBV5-5 and TRBJ1-5; a possible D gene is TRBD1 (5 bases). Germline assignment: CDR1 SGHKS and CDR2 YYEKEE (reference sequence). This CDR3 comprises 14 residues. V lost 0 bases to trimming and J lost 7 bases, with 11 bases between them.

The gene calls are TRBV7-8 and TRBJ2-7; no reliable D call. Germline V CDR1 and CDR2: SGHVS, FQNEAQ. The CDR3 sequence is 16 residues long. Trimming left V 4 bases short and J 3 bases short, with 19 bases between. The DNA for the CDR3 is TGTGCCAGCAGCTCCACAGACCTACTTGGGTACTACGAGCAGTACTTC. Protein product: CASSSTDLLGYYEQYF.

The chain recombines TRBV11-2 with TRBJ1-4; 7 nucleotides match TRBD1. Trimming cost V 4 bases and J 8 bases; bases outside gene matches: 10. The CDR3 covers 15 residues. In germline, CDR1 is SGHAT, CDR2 FQNNGV. The CDR3 bases are TGTGCCAGCAGCTCAGAGACAGGGTTATGGGAAAAACTGTTTTTT. Translated, it gives CASSSETGLWEKLFF.

The chain recombines TRBV5-5 with TRBJ2-7; D unresolved. Per the germline V gene, CDR1 is SGHKS and CDR2 is YYEKEE (reference sequence). The CDR3 length is 14 residues. V was clipped by 0 bases and J by 2 bases, with 9 bases between them. The DNA of the CDR3 is TGTGCCAGCAGCTTGGACCCCGTCCCCTACGAGCAGTACTTC. It yields the protein CASSLDPVPYEQYF.

This clonotype was seen a handful of times. V gene TRBV21-1 combines with J gene TRBJ2-5. TRBV21-1 corresponds to a pseudogene. CDR3 length equals 15 residues. CDR3 region: CASSNVETPSETQYF. CDR3 nucleotides: TGTGCCAGCAGCAATGTCGAGACCCCGTCAGAGACCCAGTACTTC.

This clonotype was picked up many times. The J gene is TRBJ2-3, the V gene TRBV6-5; D unclear. V was pared by 4 bases and J by 2 bases, with 7 bases between. The CDR3 runs to 13 residues. Germline CDR1 and CDR2: MNHEY and SVGAGI. The CDR3: CASSSKYTDTQYF. CDR3 nucleotide sequence: TGTGCCAGCAGTTCGAAGTACACAGATACGCAGTATTTT.

The chain uses TRBV20-1 and TRBJ1-1, with 11 bases that match TRBD1. The CDR3 runs 16 residues. Per the germline V gene, CDR1 is DFQATT and CDR2 is SNEGSKA (reference sequence). With 1 base clipped from V and 1 base from J, the junction kept 5 bases outside the gene matches. Here the CDR3 DNA reads TGCAGTGCTAGAGTGGGGACAGGGGGTCCGAACACTGAAGCTTTCTTT. Protein product: CSARVGTGGPNTEAFF.

This clonotype was observed a few times. The V call is TRBV19, the J call TRBJ2-4; tentative D call: TRBD2 (6 bases). V lost 4 bases to trimming and J lost 4 bases, with 17 bases between them. The CDR3 length is 16 residues. The germline V gene encodes CDR1 LNHDA and CDR2 SQIVND (reference sequence). CDR3 nucleotide sequence: TGTGCCAGTAGTACAACCGGGACTCCGAGGAAAAACATTCAGTACTTC. This translates into CASSTTGTPRKNIQYF.

This clonotype was observed at least ten times. The chain joins TRBV2 to TRBJ2-1; the D is unclear. Between the trimmed V and J ends, which lost 6 bases and 5 bases, there was a span of 8 bases. CDR3 length equals 12 residues. Germline CDR1 reads SNHLY; CDR2 reads FYNNEI. CDR3 sequence reads: CASSPEDNEQFF. In DNA, the CDR3 is TGTGCCAGCAGCCCCGAGGACAATGAGCAGTTCTTC.

This clonotype has only a few counts. The chain is built from TRBV10-3 and TRBJ1-2; the match to TRBD1 covers 9 bases. Germline lookup yields CDR1 ENHRY and CDR2 SYGVKD. With 4 bases clipped from V and 2 bases from J, the junction kept 11 bases outside the gene matches. The CDR3 contains 17 residues. The CDR3 coding sequence is TGTGCCATCAGTGCGGGGACAGGGAAAGAAGGAAACTATGGCTACACCTTC. Amino acid sequence: CAISAGTGKEGNYGYTF.

This clonotype appeared many times. The chain has TRBV7-8 and TRBJ2-2, with D possibly being TRBD1 or TRBD2 (6 bases each). This CDR3 spans 15 amino acids. V was cut by 1 base and J by 7 bases, with 13 bases left in between. The germline CDR1 and CDR2 sequences are SGHVS and FQNEAQ. This chain's CDR3 is CASSLGYGGNGELFF. Written as DNA, the CDR3 is TGTGCCAGCAGCTTAGGTTACGGGGGCAACGGGGAGCTGTTTTTT.

This clonotype has more than one count but fewer than ten. The chain has TRBV6-1 and TRBJ2-5; tentative D call: TRBD1 (6 bases). Trimming removed 4 bases from V and 5 bases from J, with 26 bases in between. CDR3 size: 18 residues. Germline-derived CDR1 and CDR2 are MNHNS and SASEGT. CDR3 loop: CASSGNRAKPSLGETQYF. The CDR3 DNA sequence: TGTGCCAGCAGTGGAAACAGGGCTAAACCCTCCCTGGGGGAGACCCAGTACTTC.

This clonotype was found a few times. The gene calls are TRBV12-3 or TRBV12-4 and TRBJ1-1, with 9 bases matching TRBD1. With V trimmed by 5 bases and J by 1 base, 11 bases remained unmatched. There are 17 residues in the CDR3. This CDR3 reads CASSEDRGLRRNTEAFF. The DNA for the CDR3 is TGTGCCAGCAGTGAGGACAGGGGCCTGCGTCGGAACACTGAAGCTTTCTTT.

This clonotype has just a few counts. This chain uses TRBV11-3 with TRBJ2-3; D call uncertain. V was clipped by 0 bases and J by 4 bases, with 5 bases between them. CDR1 and CDR2 (germline): SGHNT, YENEEA. This CDR3 is 13 amino acids long. CDR3 sequence: CASSLDGADTQYF. The CDR3 nucleotides are TGTGCCAGCAGCTTAGATGGGGCAGATACGCAGTATTTT.

The chain recombines TRBV7-2 with TRBJ2-3, with D perhaps TRBD2 (5 bases). Trimming took off 8 bases at V and 12 bases at J, with 21 bases between the two ends. There are 13 residues in the CDR3. Germline loops: CDR1 SGHTA, CDR2 FQGNSA. CDR3 nucleotide sequence: TGTGCCAGCGGAACCGGAGGCGGCTTGCATCAGTATTTT. This gives the protein CASGTGGGLHQYF.